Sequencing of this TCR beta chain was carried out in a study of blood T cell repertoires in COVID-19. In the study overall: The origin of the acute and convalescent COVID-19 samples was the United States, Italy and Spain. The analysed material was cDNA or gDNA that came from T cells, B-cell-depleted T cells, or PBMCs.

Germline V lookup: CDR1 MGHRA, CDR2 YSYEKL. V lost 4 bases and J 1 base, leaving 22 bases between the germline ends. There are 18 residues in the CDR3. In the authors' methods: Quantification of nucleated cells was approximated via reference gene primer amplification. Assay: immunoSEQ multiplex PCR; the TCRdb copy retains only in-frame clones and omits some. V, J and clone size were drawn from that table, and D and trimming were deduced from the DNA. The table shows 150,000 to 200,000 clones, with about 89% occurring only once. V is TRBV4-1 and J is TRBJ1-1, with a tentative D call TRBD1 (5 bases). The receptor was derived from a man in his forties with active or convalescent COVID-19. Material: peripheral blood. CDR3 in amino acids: CASSLQPGRAKPNTEAFF. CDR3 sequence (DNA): TGCGCCAGCAGCCTCCAACCGGGCAGGGCGAAGCCGAACACTGAAGCTTTCTTT.